One T cell receptor (beta chain) is described in this entry. The antigen is unknown. The V segment lost 5 bases and the J segment 5 bases; nucleotides outside the gene matches: 14. The CDR3 has 17 amino acids. Germline V gene data show CDR1 as MNHEY and CDR2 as SMNVEV (reference sequence). This specimen comes from a study of shared clonotypes between healthy human individuals. Study-level information: A donor's plate count was three for CD4 naive and three for CD4 memory; CD8 naive had two and CD8 memory one. Study findings and constraints: Generally, estimated richness proved larger in naive subsets than it did in memory subsets. Despite large depth, rarefaction showed incomplete sorted-subset sequencing.

Everyone who donated was a Caucasian adult who lived in Nashville, Tennessee. Profiling relied on immunoSEQ multiplex PCR, and the TCRdb table lists in-frame clones only, not all of them. The sample contains around 690,000 clones, around 90% of which appear only once. The source is a man between 18 and 29 years old in good health. Some clones in this sample may be carry-over from other donors' samples. V gene TRBV27 combines with J gene TRBJ2-5; 10 positions agree with TRBD1. Material: memory CD8+ T cells from PBMCs. Subset noted: CD45RO+ cells pooled with CCR7-negative TemRA cells. The CDR3: CASSPWQGTGVRETQYF. The CDR3 bases are TGTGCCAGCAGTCCGTGGCAAGGGACAGGGGTTAGGGAGACCCAGTACTTC.